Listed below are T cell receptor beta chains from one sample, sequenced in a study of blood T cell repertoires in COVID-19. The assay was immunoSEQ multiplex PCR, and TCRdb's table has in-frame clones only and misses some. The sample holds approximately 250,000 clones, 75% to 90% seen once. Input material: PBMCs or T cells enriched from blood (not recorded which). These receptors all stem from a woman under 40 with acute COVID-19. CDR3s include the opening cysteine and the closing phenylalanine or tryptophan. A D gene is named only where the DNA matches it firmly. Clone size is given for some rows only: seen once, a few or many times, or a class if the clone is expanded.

cdr3_nt: TGTGCCAGCAGTGAAGGGAGGGAGTCGGCTACTGACTATGGCTACACCTTC
cdr3_aa: CASSEGRESATDYGYTF
clone_size: .
d_call: .
j_call: TRBJ1-2
v_call: TRBV6-1

cdr3_nt: TGTGCCAGCAGCTCGACTAGTCGGGATGAGCAGTTCTTC
cdr3_aa: CASSSTSRDEQFF
clone_size: few
d_call: .
j_call: TRBJ2-1
v_call: TRBV7-3

cdr3_nt: TGTGCCAGCAGCTTAGTACAGGTTAATAGCAATCAGCCCCAGCATTTT
cdr3_aa: CASSLVQVNSNQPQHF
clone_size: .
d_call: .
j_call: TRBJ1-5
v_call: TRBV7-8

cdr3_nt: TGTGCCGTCGGACCGGGAGGGAATGAAAAACTGTTTTTT
cdr3_aa: CAVGPGGNEKLFF
clone_size: .
d_call: .
j_call: TRBJ1-4
v_call: TRBV24-1

cdr3_nt: TGTGCCAGCAGTTACTCCGGACTAGACAACTCCTACGAGCAGTACTTC
cdr3_aa: CASSYSGLDNSYEQYF
clone_size: .
d_call: TRBD2
j_call: TRBJ2-7
v_call: TRBV6-2/TRBV6-3

cdr3_nt: TGTGCCTGGGGCTACAGTGAAAAACTGTTTTTT
cdr3_aa: CAWGYSEKLFF
clone_size: .
d_call: .
j_call: TRBJ1-4
v_call: TRBV30

cdr3_nt: TGTGCCAGCAGTTTCAGCCTAGCGGGAGGGCCCTCCTACAATGAGCAGTTCTTC
cdr3_aa: CASSFSLAGGPSYNEQFF
clone_size: .
d_call: TRBD2
j_call: TRBJ2-1
v_call: TRBV28

cdr3_nt: TGTGCCAGCAGTCCCGTAGGGGGGGGAGTCTACGAGCAGTACTTC
cdr3_aa: CASSPVGGGVYEQYF
clone_size: .
d_call: .
j_call: TRBJ2-7
v_call: TRBV27

cdr3_nt: TGCGCCAGCAGCCAGAAACCCGGGACTAGCGGAGACAATGAGCAGTTCTTC
cdr3_aa: CASSQKPGTSGDNEQFF
clone_size: .
d_call: TRBD2
j_call: TRBJ2-1
v_call: TRBV4-1

cdr3_nt: TGTGCCAGCACCCATTCACAGGGGGTCTATGGCTACACCTTC
cdr3_aa: CASTHSQGVYGYTF
clone_size: .
d_call: TRBD1
j_call: TRBJ1-2
v_call: TRBV28

cdr3_nt: TGTGCCACCAGTAGCCCGGTGGGCTACACCTTC
cdr3_aa: CATSSPVGYTF
clone_size: .
d_call: .
j_call: TRBJ1-2
v_call: TRBV15

cdr3_nt: TGTGCCAGCAGTGATAGCGGGATTAGCTCCTACGAGCAGTACTTC
cdr3_aa: CASSDSGISSYEQYF
clone_size: .
d_call: TRBD2
j_call: TRBJ2-7
v_call: TRBV6-1

cdr3_nt: TGTGCCAGTAGTATGGTGGAGACAGGGGGTTGGACAGATACGCAGTATTTT
cdr3_aa: CASSMVETGGWTDTQYF
clone_size: .
d_call: TRBD1
j_call: TRBJ2-3
v_call: TRBV19

cdr3_nt: TGTGCCAGCAAGAGTCAGGGGGCACGTGAAAAACTGTTTTTT
cdr3_aa: CASKSQGAREKLFF
clone_size: .
d_call: TRBD1
j_call: TRBJ1-4
v_call: TRBV2

cdr3_nt: TGTGCCAGCAGCCTTCCGAGTCAGGGCGGTCAGCCCCAGCATTTT
cdr3_aa: CASSLPSQGGQPQHF
clone_size: .
d_call: .
j_call: TRBJ1-5
v_call: TRBV28

cdr3_nt: TGTGCCAGCAGTACTCCAAGCGGGAGGGCCGGCGAGCAGTACTTC
cdr3_aa: CASSTPSGRAGEQYF
clone_size: .
d_call: TRBD2
j_call: TRBJ2-7
v_call: TRBV28

cdr3_nt: TGTGCCACACTACGGACAGGGGGTAGCACAGATACGCAGTATTTT
cdr3_aa: CATLRTGGSTDTQYF
clone_size: .
d_call: TRBD1
j_call: TRBJ2-3
v_call: TRBV7-6

cdr3_nt: TGTGCCAGCAGCTTAGCGCGGACAGGGGGCTCACCCCTCCACTTT
cdr3_aa: CASSLARTGGSPLHF
clone_size: .
d_call: TRBD1
j_call: TRBJ1-6
v_call: TRBV7-9

cdr3_nt: TGTGCCAGCTCTTTTCCTGGAGGCCCGAACACTGAAGCTTTCTTT
cdr3_aa: CASSFPGGPNTEAFF
clone_size: .
d_call: .
j_call: TRBJ1-1
v_call: TRBV28

cdr3_nt: TGTGCCAGCAGTTTCGGCAGGGGTTATGGCTACACCTTC
cdr3_aa: CASSFGRGYGYTF
clone_size: .
d_call: .
j_call: TRBJ1-2
v_call: TRBV12-3/TRBV12-4

cdr3_nt: TGTGCCAGCAGCTCCCTCCATCAACAGAACACCGGGGAGCTGTTTTTT
cdr3_aa: CASSSLHQQNTGELFF
clone_size: .
d_call: .
j_call: TRBJ2-2
v_call: TRBV7-2

cdr3_nt: TGTGCCAGCAGCCACGGACAGCCTAACACCGGGGAGCTGTTTTTT
cdr3_aa: CASSHGQPNTGELFF
clone_size: .
d_call: .
j_call: TRBJ2-2
v_call: TRBV7-9

cdr3_nt: TGTGCCAGCCAGACTAGCGTCTACGAGCAGTACTTC
cdr3_aa: CASQTSVYEQYF
clone_size: .
d_call: TRBD2
j_call: TRBJ2-7
v_call: TRBV28

cdr3_nt: TGCGCCAGCAGTGAGTCTGGCAGGGCCGAGCAGTACTTC
cdr3_aa: CASSESGRAEQYF
clone_size: .
d_call: .
j_call: TRBJ2-7
v_call: TRBV10-2

cdr3_nt: TGTGCCAGCAGCTTGGGAAGGGGTTGGACCGGGGAGCTGTTTTTT
cdr3_aa: CASSLGRGWTGELFF
clone_size: .
d_call: .
j_call: TRBJ2-2
v_call: TRBV5-4

cdr3_nt: TGCGCCAGCAGCCAAGATACAGGGGGCGCAAACACCGGGGAGCTGTTTTTT
cdr3_aa: CASSQDTGGANTGELFF
clone_size: .
d_call: TRBD1
j_call: TRBJ2-2
v_call: TRBV4-1

cdr3_nt: TGTGCCAGCAGCTTAACCCAGGGCGGAAAAAACTACGAGCAGTACTTC
cdr3_aa: CASSLTQGGKNYEQYF
clone_size: .
d_call: .
j_call: TRBJ2-7
v_call: TRBV7-2

cdr3_nt: TGTGCCAGCAGCCACGTTAGTGTGCGGGAGGGCCGAGAGGACGAGCAGTACTTC
cdr3_aa: CASSHVSVREGREDEQYF
clone_size: .
d_call: TRBD2
j_call: TRBJ2-7
v_call: TRBV3-1/TRBV3-2

cdr3_nt: TGTGCCATCAGTGAGTCGAAGACAACCTCCTACGAGCAGTACTTC
cdr3_aa: CAISESKTTSYEQYF
clone_size: .
d_call: .
j_call: TRBJ2-7
v_call: TRBV10-3

cdr3_nt: TGCGCCAGCCTTGCGGGAGATTATACAGATACGCAGTATTTT
cdr3_aa: CASLAGDYTDTQYF
clone_size: few
d_call: TRBD2
j_call: TRBJ2-3
v_call: TRBV5-1

cdr3_nt: TGCGCCAGCAGCCTGGACAGGGGGCCCGAGCAGTACTTC
cdr3_aa: CASSLDRGPEQYF
clone_size: .
d_call: TRBD1
j_call: TRBJ2-7
v_call: TRBV5-1

cdr3_nt: TGTGCCAGTAGTTCCCGGGGAACCTACGAGCAGTACTTC
cdr3_aa: CASSSRGTYEQYF
clone_size: .
d_call: .
j_call: TRBJ2-7
v_call: TRBV19

cdr3_nt: TGTGCCAGTAAAGACAGGGCCTTCAGCGGGGAGCTGTTTTTT
cdr3_aa: CASKDRAFSGELFF
clone_size: .
d_call: TRBD1
j_call: TRBJ2-2
v_call: TRBV28

cdr3_nt: TGCAGCGCGCGGGGGTGGCCGGTCAGCTCCTACAATGAGCAGTTCTTC
cdr3_aa: CSARGWPVSSYNEQFF
clone_size: .
d_call: TRBD2
j_call: TRBJ2-1
v_call: TRBV29-1

cdr3_nt: TGTGCCAGCAGCTTGGCCGGGACAGGCCCCAGGGATGAGCAGTTCTTC
cdr3_aa: CASSLAGTGPRDEQFF
clone_size: .
d_call: TRBD1
j_call: TRBJ2-1
v_call: TRBV5-4